Reported below is one T cell receptor (beta chain). Its antigen is undetermined. This sample was taken from a study of T-cell reconstitution after alpha-beta-depleted transplantation in children. Points from the study as a whole: One year after transplant, T-cell counts and diversity came mostly from newly produced T cells. Several patients had high TCRbeta diversity at day 60; it came from surviving recipient T cells and thymic progenitors. As was reported, about two months after transplant, alpha-beta T cells came from several hundred expanded graft clones.

This CDR3 region has 16 residues. V gave up 8 bases and J gave up 0 bases; unmatched junction bases: 8. Germline assignment: CDR1 SGHAT and CDR2 FQNNGV. Unique molecular identifiers were incorporated when the TCRbeta library was constructed. TCRdb reanalysed the PCR reads using MiXCR and keeps one entry per CDR3 protein. This sample has about 830,000 distinct CDR3 sequences, with 16% found just once. This sequence was found in a male patient between 5 and 17 years old who had a stem cell transplant for acute lymphoblastic leukemia, so the T cells may come from the graft donor. The chain combines TRBV11-2 with TRBJ2-2; 8 nucleotides line up with TRBD2. The input for sequencing was PBMCs, mostly from graft donor cells, taken 360 days after TCRalphabeta/CD19-depleted stem cell transplant. DNA of the CDR3: TGTGCCAGCGGCACAAGACTAGCGCCGAACACCGGGGAGCTGTTTTTT. This translates into CASGTRLAPNTGELFF. Using reference TRBV11-2 and TRBJ2-2 for the parts outside the CDR3, the full variable domain is EAGVAQSPRYKIIEKRQSVAFWCNPISGHATLYWYQQILGQGPKLLIQFQNNGVVDDSQLPKDRFSAERLKGVDSTLKIQPAKLEDSAVYLCASGTRLAPNTGELFFGEGSRLTVL.